These 10 T cell receptor beta chains originate from one sample sequenced in a study of blood T cell repertoires in COVID-19. Data came from immunoSEQ multiplex PCR; TCRdb stores just in-frame clones and leaves some out. The sample gives 140,000 or so clones, around nine tenths of which show up once; about 1.5% is in the top ten. The sequenced sample was peripheral blood. The receptors were gathered from a woman aged 45-60 years with acute or convalescent COVID-19.

The V and J genes are TRBV12-3 or TRBV12-4 and TRBJ2-2; D ambiguous. V shed 7 bases and J shed 1 base, with 4 bases lying between them. The CDR3 is 12 residues long. In DNA, the CDR3 is TGTGCCAGCACATTGAACACCGGGGAGCTGTTTTTT. Translation gives CASTLNTGELFF.

V and J are TRBV28 and TRBJ1-3; D may be TRBD1 (5 bases). Germline CDR1 is MDHEN and CDR2 is SYDVKM. The V end was cut by 5 bases, the J end by 1 base, with 12 bases between. CDR3 size: 15 residues. This CDR3 is CASSPPGGSGNTIYF. For the CDR3, the DNA is TGTGCCAGCAGTCCTCCGGGGGGATCTGGAAACACCATATATTTT.

The CDR3 DNA follows: TGTGCCAGCAGTTTAGATACAGGGTGGCCACCCCTCCACTTT. This gives the protein CASSLDTGWPPLHF. The chain uses TRBV27 and TRBJ1-6; a possible D gene is TRBD1 (6 bases). Deletions cut 2 bases from V and 11 bases from J, with 13 bases between. This CDR3 region has 14 residues. Germline V lookup: CDR1 MNHEY, CDR2 SMNVEV (reference sequence).

V usage is TRBV11-2 and J usage is TRBJ2-1; D perhaps matches TRBD2 (6 bases). With 8 bases removed from V and 4 bases from J, the gap between germline ends came to 12 bases. The CDR3 is 13 residues long. Germline CDR1 and CDR2: SGHAT and FQNNGV. The CDR3 region has the DNA TGTGCCAGCGACAGCGGGCCTTACAATGAGCAGTTCTTC. It specifies CASDSGPYNEQFF.

This chain connects TRBV7-9 to TRBJ1-4, with D perhaps matching TRBD1 (6 bases). The CDR3 covers 14 residues. Looked up from germline, CDR1 is SEHNR and CDR2 is FQNEAQ (reference sequence). The ends were cut back, 2 bases at V and 12 bases at J, with 16 bases in the middle. The CDR3 here is CASSLKGGGDELFF. CDR3 coding DNA: TGTGCCAGCAGCTTAAAGGGAGGGGGAGATGAACTGTTTTTT.

In DNA, the CDR3 is TGTGCCAGCAGAAGGGGACTCCGGACCAATCAGCCCCAGCATTTT. Amino acids: CASRRGLRTNQPQHF. J is TRBJ1-5 and V is TRBV2; a possible D gene is TRBD1 (5 bases). The germline CDR1 and CDR2 sequences are SNHLY and FYNNEI. This CDR3 contains 15 residues. V gave up 6 bases and J gave up 3 bases, with 15 bases separating them.

V and J are TRBV25-1 and TRBJ2-2; D not resolved. V was pared by 4 bases and J by 0 bases, with 9 bases between. Germline V gene data show CDR1 as MGHDK and CDR2 as SYGVNS. This CDR3 is built from 15 residues. CDR3 region: CASSVGGANTGELFF. CDR3 bases: TGTGCCAGCAGTGTAGGCGGCGCGAACACCGGGGAGCTGTTTTTT.

The chain combines TRBV6-5 with TRBJ2-7, with 12 bases that match TRBD2. The CDR3 is 14 residues long. The germline CDR1 and CDR2 sequences are MNHEY and SVGAGI. Trimming took 7 bases from V and 7 from J; bases not matched to a gene: 8. Here the CDR3 DNA reads TGTGCCAGCAACCTAGCGGGAGGGCCGCGTGAGCAGTACTTC. Encoded protein: CASNLAGGPREQYF.

This clone was counted a single time. This chain joins TRBV28 and TRBJ1-2; 9 bases line up with TRBD1. Germline assignment: CDR1 MDHEN and CDR2 SYDVKM. J gave up 4 bases and V 4 bases, and 4 bases lay outside the gene matches. The CDR3 covers 14 residues. CDR3 residues: CASSWTGAAYGYTF. The CDR3 coding sequence is TGTGCCAGCAGTTGGACAGGGGCGGCCTATGGCTACACCTTC.

The chain carries TRBV10-1 and TRBJ2-5; D might be TRBD2 (6 bases). The CDR3 sequence is 14 residues long. Trimming pared 8 bases from V and 5 bases from J, leaving 18 bases between. Germline V gene sequence: CDR1 WNHNN, CDR2 SYGVQD (reference sequence). CDR3 protein: CASPGGEVGETQYF. The CDR3 nucleotides are TGCGCCAGCCCCGGTGGGGAGGTAGGGGAGACCCAGTACTTC.